This TCR beta chain came from a study of graft-versus-host responses after intestinal transplantation. For the study at large: Once they had received anti-thymocyte globulin induction, all recipients took tacrolimus and steroids for approximately three years.

In regard to this clone: Its specificity is unknown.

Clones were read by immunoSEQ multiplex PCR, and TCRdb kept only the in-frame ones, dropping some. The data contain approximately 70,000 clones, 84% of them singletons. The receptor comes from a human donor who was the organ donor for an intestinal transplant. The sample in question was unstimulated CD4+ T cells sorted from spleen or lymph node cells, obtained before transplant.

CDR3 sequence: CATSRDLAGGLSSYNEQFF. The CDR3 DNA follows: TGTGCCACCAGCAGGGACCTAGCGGGGGGCCTCAGCTCCTACAATGAGCAGTTCTTC. The chain combines TRBV15 with TRBJ2-1; TRBD2 matches at 11 bases. Losses at the gene ends were 3 bases for V and 0 bases for J; bases not matched to a gene: 10. The CDR3 runs to 19 residues. The germline gives CDR1 LNHNV, CDR2 YYDKDF (reference sequence).